Shown below are 5 T cell receptor beta chains from a single sample sequenced in a study of T cell responses to AZD1222 COVID-19 vaccine. The protocol was immunoSEQ multiplex PCR, while the TCRdb copy is restricted to in-frame clones and leaves out a portion. Here the sample spans about 150,000 clones, about 89% being singletons. Sequencing was performed on peripheral blood, taken on day 0 of AZD1222 vaccination. Receptors were obtained from an adult in good health.

The rearrangement joins TRBV6-4 to TRBJ2-1; D possibly matches TRBD1 or TRBD2 (6 bases each). Germline V CDR1 and CDR2: MRHNA, SNTAGT. The ends were cut back, 4 bases at V and 3 bases at J, with 10 bases in the middle. The CDR3 length is 14 residues. CDR3 in amino acids: CASSAGGDYNEQFF. In nucleotides, the CDR3 is TGTGCCAGCAGTGCCGGGGGCGACTACAATGAGCAGTTCTTC.

This clone has a single count. This chain's CDR3 is CASSLGYNGYEQYF. The CDR3 DNA follows: TGCGCCAGCAGCTTGGGTTATAACGGCTACGAGCAGTACTTC. The gene calls are TRBV5-1 and TRBJ2-7, with unresolved D. CDR1 SGHRS and CDR2 YFSETQ come from the germline V gene. The CDR3 length is 14 residues. The V gene lost 0 bases and the J gene lost 3 bases, with 10 bases spanning the gap.

V gene TRBV9 combines with J gene TRBJ2-1; 8 nucleotides align to TRBD2. CDR3 length: 15 residues. V lost 1 base to trimming and J lost 5 bases; unmatched junction nucleotides: 5. Germline V CDR1 and CDR2: SGDLS, YYNGEE. CDR3 region: CASSVSGSINNEQFF. The CDR3 DNA follows: TGTGCCAGCAGCGTAAGCGGGAGCATCAACAATGAGCAGTTCTTC.

J is TRBJ2-7 and V is TRBV5-4, with D possibly TRBD1 on 7 matching bases. This CDR3 spans 15 amino acids. The germline V gene encodes CDR1 SGHNT and CDR2 YYREEE (reference sequence). V lost 4 bases to trimming and J lost 2 bases, with 16 bases between them. The CDR3 loop reads CASSTGGTATYEQYF. The CDR3 DNA is TGTGCCAGCAGCACTGGGGGGACAGCCACCTACGAGCAGTACTTC.

V usage is TRBV28 and J usage is TRBJ1-4, with D unclear. This CDR3 spans 15 amino acids. Germline values: CDR1 MDHEN, CDR2 SYDVKM. V dropped 2 bases and J dropped 8 bases, with 15 bases sitting between them. CDR3 sequence reads: CASSLGGRVLEKLFF. DNA for the CDR3: TGTGCCAGCAGTTTAGGAGGCCGGGTGCTGGAAAAACTGTTTTTT.